This passage covers 24 T cell receptor beta chains from one sample sequenced in a study of vaccination and CD4 T cells after COVID-19. Sequencing of the DNA from cultured CD4+ T cells was carried out with the Oncomine TCR Beta short-read assay. TCRdb redid the calling of the PCR reads with MiXCR, one entry per CDR3 protein. The sample records about 25,000 distinct CDR3 sequences, around 45% being singletons. As to treatment: roughly 11-day PBMC culture with coronavirus spike peptide pools or control peptides (ViraFEST assay). Their specific antigens are unknown. The sample taken for sequencing was CD4+ T cells from blood, cultured in vitro. The source of these receptors is a human donor who had recovered from COVID-19.

In this sample, this clonotype turned up a few times. This sequence joins TRBV28 and TRBJ1-5; tentative D call: TRBD1 (6 bases). With 2 bases removed from V and 7 bases from J, the gap between germline ends came to 12 bases. The germline V gene encodes CDR1 MDHEN and CDR2 SYDVKM. The CDR3 is 14 amino acids. The CDR3 sequence: CASSLGRGKQPQHF. CDR3 DNA sequence: TGTGCCAGCAGTTTAGGCAGGGGTAAACAGCCCCAGCATTTT.

CDR3 DNA: TGTGCCAGCAGTTCAAACTGGGCAGGGCTGAACACTGAAGCTTTCTTT. Protein sequence: CASSSNWAGLNTEAFF. V is TRBV12-3 or TRBV12-4 and J is TRBJ1-1; D possibly corresponds to TRBD1 (5 bases). V was clipped by 4 bases and J by 0 bases, with 15 bases between them. This CDR3 has 16 residues.

This clonotype was detected a few times. The V and J genes are TRBV19 and TRBJ1-4, with TRBD1 identical over 10 bases. This CDR3 is 13 amino acids long. The germline gives CDR1 LNHDA, CDR2 SQIVND (reference sequence). The V and J ends lost 6 bases and 8 bases, in that order; junction bases with no gene match: 3. In nucleotides, the CDR3 is TGTGCCAGTAGGGGACAGGGGAGGGAAAAACTGTTTTTT. The encoded protein is CASRGQGREKLFF.

The table lists this clonotype with a few counts. This chain joins TRBV20-1 and TRBJ1-5, with 7 bases aligning to TRBD1. Germline CDR1 is DFQATT and CDR2 is SNEGSKA (reference sequence). V dropped 7 bases and J dropped 2; count of bases not matched to a gene: 8. This CDR3 has 14 amino acids. The CDR3 spells CSVPGGQGNQPQHF. The DNA of the CDR3 is TGCAGTGTCCCAGGGGGGCAAGGCAATCAGCCCCAGCATTTT.

This chain uses TRBV6-5 with TRBJ1-1; possible D gene TRBD1, 6 bases. The germline gives CDR1 MNHEY, CDR2 SVGAGI. The CDR3 length is 13 residues. Trimming pared 2 bases from V and 8 bases from J, leaving 12 bases between. For the CDR3, the DNA is TGTGCCAGCAGTTACACCGAACAGGGCGAAGCTTTCTTT. This gives the protein CASSYTEQGEAFF.

The V and J genes are TRBV28 and TRBJ1-1, with D possibly TRBD1 on 6 matching bases. CDR1 and CDR2 from the germline V gene are MDHEN and SYDVKM. The CDR3 is made up of 15 amino acids. V lost 1 base, J lost 2 bases, and 11 bases lay in between. This CDR3 is CASSLFNRVNTEAFF. CDR3 in DNA: TGTGCCAGCAGTTTATTTAACAGGGTAAACACTGAAGCTTTCTTT.

The chain combines TRBV12-3 or TRBV12-4 with TRBJ2-2; unclear D gene. The CDR3 runs to 15 residues. Trimming shortened V by 7 bases and J by 0 bases, and 12 bases separated the two germline ends. Here the CDR3 reads CASTLRTSNTGELFF. CDR3 sequence (DNA): TGTGCCAGCACCCTGAGGACCTCGAACACCGGGGAGCTGTTTTTT.

Remarks on this clonotype: A read error may produce the germline difference seen at one junction end. The rearrangement joins TRBV7-2 to TRBJ2-5; 9 nucleotides match TRBD1. This CDR3 contains 15 residues. CDR1 is SGHTA and CDR2 is FQGNSA in the germline V gene. This CDR3 reads CARSFAPTGGETQYF. CDR3 sequence (DNA): TGTGCCCGCAGCTTTGCCCCGACAGGGGGAGAGACCCAGTACTTC.

The V and J genes are TRBV5-6 and TRBJ1-2; tentative D call: TRBD1 (5 bases). The CDR3 is 13 amino acids. Germline V gene lookup returns CDR1 SGHDT and CDR2 YYEEEE. The V and J ends lost 2 bases and 8 bases respectively, with 13 bases between them. CDR3 DNA: TGTGCCAGCAGCTTAGGCAGGGTATACGGCTACACCTTC. Amino acid sequence: CASSLGRVYGYTF.

The V and J genes are TRBV6-1 and TRBJ1-2; the match to TRBD1 covers 10 bases. Germline V gene data show CDR1 as MNHNS and CDR2 as SASEGT. The CDR3 is 13 amino acids. Trimming took 7 bases from V and 8 from J; bases not matched to a gene: 7. The CDR3, as DNA: TGTGCCAGCATTCCAGGACAGGGGGTCGGCTACACCTTC. This sequence encodes CASIPGQGVGYTF.

This clonotype has just a few counts. The chain uses TRBV6-5 and TRBJ2-7; D is possibly TRBD1 (7 bases). CDR1 and CDR2 from the germline V gene are MNHEY and SVGAGI. With 0 bases removed from V and 2 bases from J, the gap between germline ends came to 11 bases. This CDR3 is 15 amino acids long. The CDR3 nucleotides are TGTGCCAGCAGTTACTCGCGGAGGGGGCCCTACGAGCAGTACTTC. This sequence encodes CASSYSRRGPYEQYF.

This clonotype has a handful of counts. The chain links TRBV30 to TRBJ2-3, with a tentative D call TRBD2 (6 bases). Per the germline V gene, CDR1 is GTSNPN and CDR2 is SVGIG (reference sequence). The CDR3 runs to 19 residues. The V end was cut by 4 bases, the J end by 0 bases, with 26 bases between. CDR3 coding DNA: TGTGCCTGGACCGCGGTCCGACTAGTAGGGCCTCGGAGCACAGATACGCAGTATTTT. It is translated as CAWTAVRLVGPRSTDTQYF. Filled out from reference TRBV30 and TRBJ2-3, the complete variable domain reads SQTIHQWPATLVQPVGSPLSLECTVEGTSNPNLYWYRQAAGRGLQLLFYSVGIGQISSEVPQNLSASRPQDRQFILSSKKLLLSDSGFYLCAWTAVRLVGPRSTDTQYFGPGTRLTVL.

The V call is TRBV6-1, the J call TRBJ1-4; D not certain. The CDR3 is 14 residues long. Germline-derived CDR1 and CDR2 are MNHNS and SASEGT. V was shortened by 0 bases and J by 12 bases, with 14 bases between the two germline ends. The CDR3 DNA is TGTGCCAGCAGTGAAGCAGGACCCGCGTCTCAACTGTTTTTT. Protein product: CASSEAGPASQLFF.

The chain carries TRBV28 and TRBJ1-1; TRBD1 aligns across 7 bases. The ends lost 5 bases at V and 4 bases at J; junction bases unmatched: 4. This CDR3 has 13 amino acids. Per the germline V gene, CDR1 is MDHEN and CDR2 is SYDVKM. For the CDR3, the DNA is TGTGCCAGCAGTGACAGGGTCAGCACTGAAGCTTTCTTT. This gives the protein CASSDRVSTEAFF.

The chain has TRBV18 and TRBJ1-6; no firm D call. Looked up from germline, CDR1 is KGHSH and CDR2 is LQKENI. Trimming pared 4 bases from V and 7 bases from J, leaving 8 bases between. There are 13 residues in the CDR3. CDR3 region: CASSREPNSPLHF. Here the CDR3 DNA reads TGTGCCAGCTCACGGGAGCCAAATTCACCCCTCCACTTT.

The chain uses TRBV27 and TRBJ2-7, with 9 bases that match TRBD2. The germline V gene has CDR1 MNHEY and CDR2 SMNVEV (reference sequence). This CDR3 is 16 amino acids long. Trimming took 6 bases from V and 5 from J; bases not matched to a gene: 14. The CDR3 DNA follows: TGTGCCAGCAGCACCCCAGGGCGGGGGGGCCGTAACGAGCAGTACTTC. It translates to CASSTPGRGGRNEQYF.

The chain uses TRBV28 and TRBJ1-1; 7 positions agree with TRBD1. Trimming removed 6 bases from V and 3 bases from J; junction bases left unmatched: 4. The CDR3 length is 13 residues. CDR1 is MDHEN and CDR2 is SYDVKM in the germline V gene. The CDR3 DNA reads TGTGCCAGCAGCCACAGGGGATACACTGAAGCTTTCTTT. It codes for CASSHRGYTEAFF.

The V and J genes are TRBV20-1 and TRBJ1-6; D is ambiguous. The CDR3 length is 15 residues. V was shortened by 3 bases and J by 7 bases, with 16 bases between the two germline ends. Per germline, CDR1 DFQATT and CDR2 SNEGSKA (reference sequence). CDR3: CSASLQLLNNSPLHF. Written as DNA, the CDR3 is TGCAGTGCTAGCTTACAGCTGCTAAACAATTCACCCCTCCACTTT.

The rearrangement joins TRBV6-2 or TRBV6-3 to TRBJ2-3; possible D gene TRBD2, 7 bases. V lost 2 bases, J lost 2 bases, and 17 bases lay in between. This CDR3 has 17 amino acids. Germline lookup yields CDR1 MNHEY and CDR2 SVGEGT. CDR3 nucleotide sequence: TGTGCCAGCAGTTACCGCGGGGGCAATCTTCCCACAGATACGCAGTATTTT. Amino acid sequence: CASSYRGGNLPTDTQYF.

This sequence joins TRBV5-1 and TRBJ1-3, with D possibly TRBD1 on 5 matching bases. Germline loops: CDR1 SGHRS, CDR2 YFSETQ. Trimming removed 2 bases from V and 0 bases from J, with 15 bases in between. The CDR3 contains 17 residues. The CDR3 region has the DNA TGCGCCAGCAGCTTAACTTCCGGGGCGAGCTCTGGAAACACCATATATTTT. This encodes CASSLTSGASSGNTIYF.

This clonotype came up a few times. The rearrangement joins TRBV7-2 to TRBJ2-3; weak D call: TRBD2 (5 bases). V was pared by 2 bases and J by 1 base, with 19 bases between. This CDR3 is 18 amino acids long. CDR1 and CDR2 from the germline V gene are SGHTA and FQGNSA. Here the CDR3 reads CASSLLRSSSGGTDTQYF. In DNA form, the CDR3 reads TGTGCCAGCAGCTTATTGCGGAGCAGCTCCGGGGGCACAGATACGCAGTATTTT.

V gene TRBV20-1 combines with J gene TRBJ1-5, with a possible D match to TRBD1 (5 bases). This CDR3 region has 14 residues. Trimming stripped 3 bases from V and 3 bases from J, with 12 bases between. The V gene's germline CDR1 is DFQATT and CDR2 SNEGSKA (reference sequence). Written as DNA, the CDR3 is TGCAGTGCTAGTTTGAGGGGAGCCAATCAGCCCCAGCATTTT. This codes for CSASLRGANQPQHF.

This clonotype occurred a few times. The chain employs TRBV7-3 and TRBJ2-1, with TRBD1 as a possible D gene (6 bases). V shed 5 bases and J shed 8 bases, with 13 bases lying between them. Germline V gene data show CDR1 as SGHTA and CDR2 as FQGTGA. CDR3 length: 13 residues. In nucleotides, the CDR3 is TGTGCCAGCAGCGGTCAACAGGGCGATGAGCAGTTCTTC. This gives the protein CASSGQQGDEQFF. Supplemented by reference TRBV7-3 and TRBJ2-1, the full variable domain reads GAGVSQTPSNKVTEKGKYVELRCDPISGHTALYWYRQSLGQGPEFLIYFQGTGAADDSGLPNDRFFAVRPEGSVSTLKIQRTERGDSAVYLCASSGQQGDEQFFGPGTRLTVL.

The CDR3 sequence: CASGSWTGVGNEQFF. DNA of the CDR3: TGTGCCAGCGGTAGTTGGACAGGGGTAGGCAATGAGCAGTTCTTC. The chain links TRBV2 to TRBJ2-1; 9 bases line up with TRBD1. The V segment lost 8 bases and the J segment 6 bases; nucleotides outside the gene matches: 11. From germline, CDR1 is SNHLY and CDR2 FYNNEI. This CDR3 is built from 15 residues. The full variable domain, its missing parts supplied by reference TRBV2 and TRBJ2-1, is EPEVTQTPSHQVTQMGQEVILRCVPISNHLYFYWYRQILGQKVEFLVSFYNNEISEKSEIFDDQFSVERPDGSNFTLKIRSTKLEDSAMYFCASGSWTGVGNEQFFGPGTRLTVL.